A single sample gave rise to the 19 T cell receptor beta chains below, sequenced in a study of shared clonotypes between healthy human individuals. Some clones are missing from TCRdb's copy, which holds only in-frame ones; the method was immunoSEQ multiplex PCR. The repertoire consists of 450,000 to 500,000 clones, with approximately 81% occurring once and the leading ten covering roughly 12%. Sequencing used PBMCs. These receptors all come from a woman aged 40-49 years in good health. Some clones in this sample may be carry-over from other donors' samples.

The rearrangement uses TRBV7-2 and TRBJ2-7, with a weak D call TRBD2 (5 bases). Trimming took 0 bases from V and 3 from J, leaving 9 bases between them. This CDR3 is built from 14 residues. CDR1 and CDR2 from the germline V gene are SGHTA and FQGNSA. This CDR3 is CASSLASGVYEQYF. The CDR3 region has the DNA TGTGCCAGCAGCTTAGCGTCCGGGGTCTACGAGCAGTACTTC.

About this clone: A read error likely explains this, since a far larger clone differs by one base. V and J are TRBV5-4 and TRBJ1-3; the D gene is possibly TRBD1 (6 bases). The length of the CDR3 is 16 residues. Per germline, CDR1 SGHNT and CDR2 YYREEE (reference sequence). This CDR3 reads CASSWGTRASGNTIFF. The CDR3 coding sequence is TGTGCCAGCAGCTGGGGGACAAGGGCCTCTGGAAACACCATATTTTTT.

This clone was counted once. This CDR3 is CSARSRHTQYF. In DNA form, the CDR3 reads TGCAGTGCTAGATCCCGGCATACGCAGTATTTT. The chain couples TRBV20-1 to TRBJ2-3; D is unclear. The V gene lost 2 bases and the J gene lost 7 bases, with 7 bases spanning the gap. The CDR3 has 11 residues. Germline V CDR1 and CDR2: DFQATT, SNEGSKA (reference sequence).

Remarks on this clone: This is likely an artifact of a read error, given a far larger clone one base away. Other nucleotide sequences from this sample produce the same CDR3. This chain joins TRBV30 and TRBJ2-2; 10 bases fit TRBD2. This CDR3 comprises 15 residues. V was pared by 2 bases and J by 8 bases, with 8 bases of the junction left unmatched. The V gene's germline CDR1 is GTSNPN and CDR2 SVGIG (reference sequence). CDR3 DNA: TGTGCCTGGAGTAGCGGGAGGGCCTCAGTTGGGGAGCTGTTTTTT. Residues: CAWSSGRASVGELFF. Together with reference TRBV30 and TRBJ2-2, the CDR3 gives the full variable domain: SQTIHQWPATLVQPVGSPLSLECTVEGTSNPNLYWYRQAAGRGLQLLFYSVGIGQISSEVPQNLSASRPQDRQFILSSKKLLLSDSGFYLCAWSSGRASVGELFFGEGSRLTVL.

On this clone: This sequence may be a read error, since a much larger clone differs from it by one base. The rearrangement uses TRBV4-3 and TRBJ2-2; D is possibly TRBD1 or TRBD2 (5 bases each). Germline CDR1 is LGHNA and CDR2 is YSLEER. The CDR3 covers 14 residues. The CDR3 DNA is TGCGCCAGCAGCCAAGACTACAGGCCCGGGGAGCTGTCTTTT. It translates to CASSQDYRPGELSF.

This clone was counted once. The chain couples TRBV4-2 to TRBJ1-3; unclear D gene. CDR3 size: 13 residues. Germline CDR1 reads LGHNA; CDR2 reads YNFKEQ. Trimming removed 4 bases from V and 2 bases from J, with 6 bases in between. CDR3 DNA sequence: TGTGCCAGCAGCCTTAATACTGGAAACACCATATATTTT. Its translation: CASSLNTGNTIYF.

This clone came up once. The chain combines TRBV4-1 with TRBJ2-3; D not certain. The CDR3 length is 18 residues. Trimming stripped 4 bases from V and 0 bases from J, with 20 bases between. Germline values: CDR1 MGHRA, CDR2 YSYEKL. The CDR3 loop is CASSRTPWGLGSTDTQYF. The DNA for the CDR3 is TGCGCCAGCAGCCGGACGCCCTGGGGTCTCGGTAGCACAGATACGCAGTATTTT.

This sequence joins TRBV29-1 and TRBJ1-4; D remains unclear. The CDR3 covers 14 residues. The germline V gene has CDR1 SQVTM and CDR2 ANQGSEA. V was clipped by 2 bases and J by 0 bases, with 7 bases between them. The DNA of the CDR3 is TGCAGCGTTGAATCGGACGCAACTAATGAAAAACTGTTTTTT. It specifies CSVESDATNEKLFF.

The CDR3 region has the DNA TGTGCCTGGAGGGAAAATTCCTACGAGCAGTACTTC. Translated: CAWRENSYEQYF. This chain connects TRBV30 to TRBJ2-5; D gene unclear. TRBJ2-7 matches the DNA end more closely, so the J call is doubtful. CDR3 size: 12 residues. CDR1 is GTSNPN and CDR2 is SVGIG in the germline V gene (reference sequence).

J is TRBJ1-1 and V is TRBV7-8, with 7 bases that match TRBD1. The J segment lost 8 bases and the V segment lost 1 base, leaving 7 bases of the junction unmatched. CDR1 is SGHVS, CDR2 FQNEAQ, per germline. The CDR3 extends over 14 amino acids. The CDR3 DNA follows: TGTGCCAGCAGCTTAGGTGGGGGACAGAAAGAAGCTTTCTTT. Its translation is CASSLGGGQKEAFF.

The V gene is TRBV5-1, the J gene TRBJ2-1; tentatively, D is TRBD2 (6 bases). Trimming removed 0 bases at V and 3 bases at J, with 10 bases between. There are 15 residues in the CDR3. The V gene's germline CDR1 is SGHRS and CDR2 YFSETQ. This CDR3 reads CASSLVGGDYNEQFF. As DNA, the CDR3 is TGCGCCAGCAGCTTGGTGGGCGGGGACTACAATGAGCAGTTCTTC.

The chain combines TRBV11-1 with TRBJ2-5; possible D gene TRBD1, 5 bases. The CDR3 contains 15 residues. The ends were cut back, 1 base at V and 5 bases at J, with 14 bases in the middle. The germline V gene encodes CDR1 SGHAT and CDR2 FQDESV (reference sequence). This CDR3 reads CASSLGSGLGETQYF. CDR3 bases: TGTGCCAGCAGCTTAGGTTCAGGGCTTGGGGAGACCCAGTACTTC.

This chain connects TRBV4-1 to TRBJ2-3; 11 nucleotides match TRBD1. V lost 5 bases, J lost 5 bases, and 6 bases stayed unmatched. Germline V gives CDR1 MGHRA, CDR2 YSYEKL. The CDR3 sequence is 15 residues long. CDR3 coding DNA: TGCGCCAGCAGCACCGGGACAGGGGGATTAGATACGCAGTATTTT. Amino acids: CASSTGTGGLDTQYF.

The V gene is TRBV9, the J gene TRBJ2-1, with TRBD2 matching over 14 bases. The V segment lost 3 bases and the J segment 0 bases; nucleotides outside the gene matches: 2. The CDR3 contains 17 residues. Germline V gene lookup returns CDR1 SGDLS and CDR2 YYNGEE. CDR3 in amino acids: CASSGLAGGPSYNEQFF. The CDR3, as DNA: TGTGCCAGCAGCGGACTAGCGGGAGGGCCCTCCTACAATGAGCAGTTCTTC.

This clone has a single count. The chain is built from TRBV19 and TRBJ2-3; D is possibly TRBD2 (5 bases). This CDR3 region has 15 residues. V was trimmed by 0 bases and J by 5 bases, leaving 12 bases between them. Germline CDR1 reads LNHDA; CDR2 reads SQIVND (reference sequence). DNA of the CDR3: TGTGCCAGTAGTATAGACGCCGGGATAAGAGATACGCAGTATTTT. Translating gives CASSIDAGIRDTQYF.

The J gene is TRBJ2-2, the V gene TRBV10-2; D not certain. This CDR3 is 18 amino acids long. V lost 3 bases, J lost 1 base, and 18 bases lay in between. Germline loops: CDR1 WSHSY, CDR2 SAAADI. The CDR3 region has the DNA TGCGCCAGCAGTGATTTGCACTCCCAGAGCATGAACACCGGGGAGCTGTTTTTT. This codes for CASSDLHSQSMNTGELFF.

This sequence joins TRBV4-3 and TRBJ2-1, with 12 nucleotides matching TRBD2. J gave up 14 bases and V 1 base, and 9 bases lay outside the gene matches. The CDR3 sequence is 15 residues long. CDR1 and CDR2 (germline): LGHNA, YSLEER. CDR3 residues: CASSQGNGLAGTKFF. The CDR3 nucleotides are TGCGCCAGCAGCCAAGGAAATGGACTAGCGGGAACCAAGTTCTTC.

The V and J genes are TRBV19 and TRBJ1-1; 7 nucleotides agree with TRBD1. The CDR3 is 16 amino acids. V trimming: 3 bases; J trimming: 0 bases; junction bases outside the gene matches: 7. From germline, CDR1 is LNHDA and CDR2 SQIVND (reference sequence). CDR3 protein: CASSIPPDRLNTEAFF. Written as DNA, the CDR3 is TGTGCCAGTAGTATCCCCCCGGACAGGTTGAACACTGAAGCTTTCTTT.

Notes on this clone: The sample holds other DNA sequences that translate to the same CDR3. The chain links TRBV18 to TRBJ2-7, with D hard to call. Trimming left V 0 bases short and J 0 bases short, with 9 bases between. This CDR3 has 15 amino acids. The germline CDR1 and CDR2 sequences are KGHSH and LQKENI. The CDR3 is CASSPPSVSSYEQYF. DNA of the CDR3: TGTGCCAGCTCACCACCTAGTGTGAGCTCCTACGAGCAGTACTTC.